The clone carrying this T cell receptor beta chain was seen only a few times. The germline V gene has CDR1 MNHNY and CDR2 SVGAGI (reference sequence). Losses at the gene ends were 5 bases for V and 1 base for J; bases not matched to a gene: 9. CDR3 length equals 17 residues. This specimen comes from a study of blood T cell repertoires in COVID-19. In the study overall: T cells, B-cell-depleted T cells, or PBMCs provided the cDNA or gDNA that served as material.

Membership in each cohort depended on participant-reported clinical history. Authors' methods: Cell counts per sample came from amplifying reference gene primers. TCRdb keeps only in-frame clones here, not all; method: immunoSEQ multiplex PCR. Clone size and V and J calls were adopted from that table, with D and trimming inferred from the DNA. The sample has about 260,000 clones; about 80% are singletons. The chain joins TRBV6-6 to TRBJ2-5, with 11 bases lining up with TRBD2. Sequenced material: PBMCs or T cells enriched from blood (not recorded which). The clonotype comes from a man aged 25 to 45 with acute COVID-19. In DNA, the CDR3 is TGTGCCAGCAGTCTCGGGGGCCTAGCGGGGGGCCAAGAGACCCAGTACTTC. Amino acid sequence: CASSLGGLAGGQETQYF.